This TCR beta chain was recovered during a study of OX40 agonist ivuxolimab in advanced cancers. Study overall: A diagnosis of hepatocellular carcinoma, melanoma, renal cell or head and neck cancer was present in dose-escalation patients.

There are 14 residues in the CDR3. Germline V CDR1 and CDR2: SGHTA, FQGTGA. V shed 7 bases and J 2 bases; nucleotides not matched to a gene: 6. The repertoire was sequenced with immunoSEQ multiplex PCR; TCRdb's copy has only in-frame clones and lacks some. The sample holds roughly 80,000 clones, 84% seen once. This clonotype was sampled from an adult with an advanced solid tumor such as melanoma, head and neck, liver or kidney cancer. The gene calls are TRBV7-3 and TRBJ2-3; TRBD1 aligns across 7 bases. Sequenced material: CD4+ or CD8+ T cells sorted from blood, taken in a trial of the OX40 agonist ivuxolimab. CDR3 region: CASKGGGHTDTQYF. The CDR3 DNA is TGTGCCAGCAAAGGGGGCGGTCACACAGATACGCAGTATTTT.